A selection of T cell receptor beta chains follows, all from one sample in a study of Ad26.COV2.S vaccination and SARS-CoV-2 variants. Assay: immunoSEQ multiplex PCR; the TCRdb copy retains only in-frame clones and omits some. The sample comprises about 410,000 clones, over 80% of which are singletons, and less than 2% rests with the top ten. Source: peripheral blood, taken in a trial of Ad26.COV2.S vaccine versus placebo. These receptors all come from a person aged 18-65 years who received the Ad26.COV2.S COVID-19 vaccine or a placebo. CDR3s include the opening cysteine and the closing phenylalanine or tryptophan. The D gene is left open where the match is weak. The listing skips clone size in some rows; elsewhere it reads once, few, many or a size class.

v_gene	abundance	d_gene	j_gene	len	CDR3nt	CDR3aa
TRBV6-5	-	TRBD1	TRBJ1-5	14	TGTGCCAGCAGTTACTCTGCAGGGGGGCAGCCCCAGCATTTT	CASSYSAGGQPQHF
TRBV4-3	-	-	TRBJ2-7	13	TGCGCCAGCAGCCAAGATTTTAGAAACGAGCAGTACTTC	CASSQDFRNEQYF
TRBV6-5	-	-	TRBJ2-7	16	TGTGCCAGCAGTTACAGACGGCCGGAAGTTCCCTACGAGCAGTACTTC	CASSYRRPEVPYEQYF
TRBV6-2/TRBV6-3	once	TRBD2	TRBJ2-1	15	TGTGCCAGCAGTTACTCCCTAGCGGGGGCCGTGGAGCAGTTCTTC	CASSYSLAGAVEQFF
TRBV4-1	-	-	TRBJ2-1	18	TGCGCCAGCAGCCAAGCCGCGCCCCGGGGGGCTTTATACAATGAGCAGTTCTTC	CASSQAAPRGALYNEQFF
TRBV30	-	TRBD1	TRBJ2-5	14	TGTGCCTGGAGTGAGGGGGCGGTACAAGAGACCCAGTACTTC	CAWSEGAVQETQYF
TRBV7-2	-	-	TRBJ2-1	15	TGTGCCAGCAGCTTGGGGGCAGAGTCCTACAATGAGCAGTTCTTC	CASSLGAESYNEQFF
TRBV7-9	few	-	TRBJ2-2	18	TGTGCCAGCAGCCCATACTACCTCAGGTCCCCGAACACCGGGGAGCTGTTTTTT	CASSPYYLRSPNTGELFF
TRBV30	-	-	TRBJ1-3	14	TGTGCCTGGAGTCGAAAGGCCTCTGGAAACACCATATATTTT	CAWSRKASGNTIYF
TRBV7-9	-	-	TRBJ2-1	13	TGTGCCAGCAGCTTAGTCGGAGGAAATGAGCAGTTCTTC	CASSLVGGNEQFF
TRBV6-6	-	-	TRBJ1-4	12	TGTGCCAGCAGTTCCATAGGTGAAAAACTGTTTTTT	CASSSIGEKLFF
TRBV5-1	few	-	TRBJ1-1	15	TGCGCCAGCAGCGTAGAGGGGGTGAAGAACACTGAAGCTTTCTTT	CASSVEGVKNTEAFF
TRBV6-2/TRBV6-3	once	-	TRBJ2-7	15	TGTGCCAGCAGTTACTGGGACACAGGAGGCTACGAGCAGTACTTC	CASSYWDTGGYEQYF
TRBV29-1	-	-	TRBJ1-6	14	TGCAGCGTAGGGGGAAGGAGTAGCAATTCACCCCTCCACTTT	CSVGGRSSNSPLHF
TRBV18	once	TRBD1	TRBJ1-4	14	TGTGCCAGCTCATACCGGGACAGGGATGAAAAACTGTTTTTT	CASSYRDRDEKLFF
TRBV6-5	-	-	TRBJ2-1	13	TGTGCCAGCAGGGAGACGGCCTTGGATGAGCAGTTCTTC	CASRETALDEQFF
TRBV21-1	-	-	TRBJ1-4	15	TGTGCCAGCAGCAAAAAAACCTCCCCGAAGGAAAAACTGTTTTTT	CASSKKTSPKEKLFF
TRBV7-2	-	-	TRBJ2-3	13	TGTGCCAGCAGCCCAGGGAAAACAGATACGCAGTATTTT	CASSPGKTDTQYF
TRBV4-3	-	TRBD1	TRBJ1-2	15	TGCGCCAGCAGCCATCTCGGACAGGTCAACTATGGCTACACCTTC	CASSHLGQVNYGYTF
TRBV11-2	-	-	TRBJ2-3	17	TGTGCCAGCAGCTTACCCTCTAGCCCCCGGGCCACAGATACGCAGTATTTT	CASSLPSSPRATDTQYF
TRBV4-1	-	-	TRBJ2-7	16	TGCGCCAGCAGCCAAGACCATCCGGGGGTTTACGACGAGCAGTACTTC	CASSQDHPGVYDEQYF
TRBV18	-	-	TRBJ1-5	14	TGTGCCAGCTCACCATCGGCCGGCTATCAGCCCCAGCATTTT	CASSPSAGYQPQHF
TRBV9	-	-	TRBJ2-7	14	TGTGCCAGCAGCCCACCCGAATGGGGGCACGAGCAGTACTTC	CASSPPEWGHEQYF
TRBV4-3	-	-	TRBJ1-5	15	TGCGCCAGCAGCCAAGAGTTCAGAGGGGACCAGCCCCAGCATTTT	CASSQEFRGDQPQHF
TRBV11-2	-	-	TRBJ1-2	14	TGTGCCAGCAGCTTAGTGGGGGCAGGCTATGGCTACACCTTC	CASSLVGAGYGYTF
TRBV7-8	-	-	TRBJ1-1	13	TGTGCCAGCAGCCCCCCGGGTTCCACTGAAGCTTTCTTT	CASSPPGSTEAFF
TRBV7-9	few	-	TRBJ2-7	15	TGTGCCAGCAGCTTAGGCGGGACAGATCACTACGAGCAGTACTTC	CASSLGGTDHYEQYF
TRBV7-9	once	TRBD1	TRBJ1-2	14	TGTGCCAGCAGCCTACCGACAGGGAACTATGGCTACACCTTC	CASSLPTGNYGYTF
TRBV5-1	-	TRBD1	TRBJ2-2	18	TGCGCCAGCAGCGGATACTCCATACGACAGGGGGCCTCCGGGGAGCTGTTTTTT	CASSGYSIRQGASGELFF
TRBV11-2	-	-	TRBJ2-5	15	TGTGCCAGCAGCTATTTCGACAGGATCATGGAGACCCAGTACTTC	CASSYFDRIMETQYF
TRBV11-2	-	-	TRBJ2-5	16	TGTGCCAGCAGCTTAACCAGACAGGTCGAAAGGGAGACCCAGTACTTC	CASSLTRQVERETQYF